A selection of T cell receptor beta chains follows, all from one sample in a study of blood T cells in healthy people across ages. Each CDR3 protein is one row after TCRdb ran MiXCR on the 5' RACE reads. The data show roughly 1.5 million distinct CDR3 sequences, with 40% to 45% seen just once and more than 4% held by the top ten. Sequencing was performed on blood. Receptor source: a young woman in good health. Each CDR3 is given with its conserved first and last residue. D genes are given only for firm matches. Clone size is not always given. Where it is, it says once, few, many or a class for expanded clones.

J	D	V	size	DNA	CDR3
TRBJ1-1	TRBD1	TRBV9	-	TGTGCCAGCAGCGTAGTTGGGACAGTCCCCGTCGGCACTGAAGCTTTCTTT	CASSVVGTVPVGTEAFF
TRBJ2-5	-	TRBV7-3	-	TGTGCCAGCGGTCAGACAGGACGTTACCAAGAGACCCAGTACTTC	CASGQTGRYQETQYF
TRBJ2-5	-	TRBV4-3	few	TGCGCCAGCAGCCAAGATCTCCGGTCTAGCAGCCAAGAGACCCAGTACTTC	CASSQDLRSSSQETQYF
TRBJ2-6	-	TRBV7-9	-	TGTGCCAGCAGCTCGACGGGAGCCGCTTCCTCTGGGGCCAACGTCCTGACTTTC	CASSSTGAASSGANVLTF
TRBJ1-2	TRBD1	TRBV20-1	few	TGCAGTGCTAGGACGGACAGGGGATATGGCTACACCTTC	CSARTDRGYGYTF
TRBJ1-1	TRBD1	TRBV9	-	TGTGCCAGCAGCGTACAGGGGGCGCGGAACACTGAAGCTTTCTTT	CASSVQGARNTEAFF
TRBJ2-5	TRBD2	TRBV7-2	-	TGTGCCAGCAGCCCCGGGACTAGCACAGAGACCCAGTACTTC	CASSPGTSTETQYF
TRBJ1-1	-	TRBV10-3	-	TGTGCCATCAGTGAGAGGCCAGGTTACACTGAAGCTTTCTTT	CAISERPGYTEAFF
TRBJ2-1	-	TRBV6-5	-	TGTGCCAGCAGCGAAGACAGGTTCTCCTACAATGAGCAGTTCTTC	CASSEDRFSYNEQFF
TRBJ2-7	TRBD2	TRBV12-3/TRBV12-4	-	TGTGCCAGCAGTTACCCCTTATCGGGGGGTACGGCCTACGAGCAGTACTTC	CASSYPLSGGTAYEQYF
TRBJ1-1	-	TRBV7-9	few	TGTGCCAGCAGCACCGAAGGAGGGGACACTGAAGCTTTCTTT	CASSTEGGDTEAFF
TRBJ2-7	-	TRBV3-1	-	TGTGCCAGCAGCCAAGATGCGACCGTCTACGAGCAGTACTTC	CASSQDATVYEQYF
TRBJ2-1	TRBD2	TRBV27	few	TGTGCCAGCAGTTTAAGTTTCACTAGCGGGTCCTACAATGAGCAGTTCTTC	CASSLSFTSGSYNEQFF
TRBJ1-2	-	TRBV28	many	TGTGCCAGCATGAGAGGCTATGGCTACACCTTC	CASMRGYGYTF
TRBJ1-5	-	TRBV27	-	TGTGCCAGCAGTCCCGCGGACAGCCACAATCAGCCCCAGCATTTT	CASSPADSHNQPQHF
TRBJ2-3	TRBD1	TRBV20-1	-	TGCAGTCCCCTAACAGGGGTAACGCAGTATTTT	CSPLTGVTQYF
TRBJ2-7	-	TRBV5-1	few	TGCGCCAGCAGCTTGGCCGGATCCAGATCGAGCGAGCAGTACTTC	CASSLAGSRSSEQYF
TRBJ2-1	-	TRBV4-2	many	TGTGCCAGCAGCCAAGATTTAGGAGGTTGGGGGGCCCGGAATGAGCAGTTCTTC	CASSQDLGGWGARNEQFF
TRBJ1-5	-	TRBV6-6	few	TGTGCCAGCACCGCGGGGGGGACGCCCCAGCATTTT	CASTAGGTPQHF
TRBJ1-1	TRBD1	TRBV7-3	many	TGTGCCAGCAGCCGCGACAGGGGGGACACTGAAGCTTTCTTT	CASSRDRGDTEAFF
TRBJ2-3	TRBD2	TRBV28	-	TGTGCCAGCAGTTCAGGGACTAGCGGGAGAGGGCCAGATACGCAGTATTTT	CASSSGTSGRGPDTQYF
TRBJ2-3	-	TRBV7-2	-	TGTGCCAGCAGCCCCCGAGTCACAGATACGCTGTATTTT	CASSPRVTDTLYF
TRBJ1-2	-	TRBV13	few	TGTGCCAGCAGCTTATGGGTCCAGGGCGACTATGGATTCACCTTC	CASSLWVQGDYGFTF
TRBJ1-6	-	TRBV12-3/TRBV12-4	-	TGTGCCAGCAGTGTCCCCTTTTTCCCCCTCCACTTT	CASSVPFFPLHF
TRBJ2-3	TRBD1	TRBV7-9	-	TGTGCCAGCAACTTTGCGAGGACAGGGGGCTTAGATACGCAGTATTTT	CASNFARTGGLDTQYF
TRBJ2-3	TRBD2	TRBV6-1	few	TGTGCCAGCAGTGAACTAGCGGGAGTTGCAGATACGCAGTATTTT	CASSELAGVADTQYF
TRBJ2-3	TRBD2	TRBV20-1	-	TGCAGTGCTAGAGCACCGGGACTAGCGGTCGATACGCAGTATTTT	CSARAPGLAVDTQYF
TRBJ2-5	TRBD1	TRBV12-5	-	TGTGCTAGTGGTCCGGGACAGAATAGGGATGAGCAGTACTTC	CASGPGQNRDEQYF
TRBJ2-7	-	TRBV27	-	TGTGCCAGCAGGGTTTTCCACGAGCAGTACTTC	CASRVFHEQYF
TRBJ2-2	-	TRBV28	few	TGTGCCAGCAGCCCCTTTCGGTCCGGGGAGCTGTTTTTT	CASSPFRSGELFF
TRBJ1-1	-	TRBV14	-	TGTGCCAGCAGCCAAGATAGGATGCCCGGCACTGAAGCTTTCTTT	CASSQDRMPGTEAFF
TRBJ2-3	TRBD2	TRBV28	-	TGTGCCAGCAGTTTCCGGGGACTAGCGGGTGCAGATACGCAGTATTTT	CASSFRGLAGADTQYF
TRBJ1-1	-	TRBV6-5	-	TGTGCCAGTATGGACGGAGATTCCGACGCTGAAGCTTTCTTT	CASMDGDSDAEAFF
TRBJ1-2	-	TRBV6-2/TRBV6-3	once	TGTGCCAGCAGTTCCCGGGACCCCGAAGATGGCTACACCTTC	CASSSRDPEDGYTF
TRBJ2-3	-	TRBV2	-	TGTGCCAGCAATCGGCAGGGGGGGACCACAGATACGCAGTATTTT	CASNRQGGTTDTQYF
TRBJ2-7	TRBD1	TRBV20-1	few	TGCAGTGCTTCCCAGGGACAGCCCTACGAGCAGTACTTC	CSASQGQPYEQYF
TRBJ2-5	-	TRBV29-1	few	TGCAGCGTCCTACTAGCTTCGGAGACCCAGTACTTC	CSVLLASETQYF
TRBJ1-2	-	TRBV7-2	few	TGTGCCAGCAGACCCGCGGGATTCTATGGCTACACCTTC	CASRPAGFYGYTF
TRBJ2-7	-	TRBV28	-	TGTGCCAGCAGTCCCGCCTTGGTCTACAATGAGCAGTACTTC	CASSPALVYNEQYF
TRBJ2-3	-	TRBV20-1	-	TGCAGTGCTAGGAATAACGCCCGCGGTAGGGGGTCTAGCACAGATACGCAGTATTTT	CSARNNARGRGSSTDTQYF
TRBJ2-4	-	TRBV4-3	many	TGCGCCAGCAGCCAAGTCTCCAGGGGAGTAAACATTCAGTACTTC	CASSQVSRGVNIQYF
TRBJ1-3	TRBD1	TRBV9	-	TGTGCCAGCAGCGTAGAAGTTCAGGGGGCAGGAAACACCATATATTTT	CASSVEVQGAGNTIYF
TRBJ2-1	TRBD2	TRBV29-1	-	TGCAGCGCCGGGGAGGGCCTAGCGGGGACCTACAATGAGCAGTTCTTC	CSAGEGLAGTYNEQFF
TRBJ2-1	-	TRBV7-9	-	TGTGCCAGCAGCTTCTCTCCCACTGGCTCCTACAATGAGCAGTTCTTC	CASSFSPTGSYNEQFF
TRBJ2-7	TRBD1	TRBV9	-	TGTGCCAGCAGCGCCAACCGAGGGACAGGGTATCCCTACGAGCAGTACTTC	CASSANRGTGYPYEQYF
TRBJ1-5	-	TRBV6-8	few	TGTGCCAGCAGGAGACCCACGAGCGTAGGAGGGGGAGGATTTTGCAATCAGCCCCAGCATTTT	CASRRPTSVGGGGFCNQPQHF
TRBJ1-2	-	TRBV28	-	TGTGCCAGCAGTGTTCGAAGGCGGGACTATGGCTACACCTTC	CASSVRRRDYGYTF
TRBJ1-2	-	TRBV4-3	-	TGCGCCAGCAGCCAAGTGACTTCTCTTGGCTACACCTTC	CASSQVTSLGYTF
TRBJ2-2	-	TRBV4-1	-	TGCGCCAGCAGCCAGCCACCCACAGGGAGGGGGGCCGGGGAGCTGTTTTTT	CASSQPPTGRGAGELFF